This T cell receptor beta chain appears in the sequencing data of a study of blood T cell repertoires in COVID-19. The overall study: Material from acute and convalescent COVID-19 was sourced from the United States, Italy and Spain. Nucleic acid was either cDNA or gDNA, and it came from T cells, B-cell-depleted T cells, or PBMCs.

Authors' processing steps: Amplification from reference gene primers served as the basis for estimated nucleated cell counts. Data came from immunoSEQ multiplex PCR; TCRdb stores just in-frame clones and leaves some out. From that table come the V and J calls and clone size; the DNA was used to work out D and trimming. Counted here are just over 650,000 clones, 70% to 90% occurring once; the ten biggest clones make up roughly 0.26%. The TCR comes from a woman younger than 30 with acute or convalescent COVID-19. The sequenced sample consisted of peripheral blood.

The CDR3 sequence is CASSLPGEMNTGELFF. The CDR3 DNA reads TGCGCCAGCAGCTTACCGGGGGAAATGAACACCGGGGAGCTGTTTTTT. The V and J genes are TRBV5-1 and TRBJ2-2, with a tentative D call TRBD2 (6 bases). Germline V gene lookup returns CDR1 SGHRS and CDR2 YFSETQ. The CDR3 extends over 16 amino acids. The ends were cut back, 2 bases at V and 1 base at J, with 12 bases in the middle.